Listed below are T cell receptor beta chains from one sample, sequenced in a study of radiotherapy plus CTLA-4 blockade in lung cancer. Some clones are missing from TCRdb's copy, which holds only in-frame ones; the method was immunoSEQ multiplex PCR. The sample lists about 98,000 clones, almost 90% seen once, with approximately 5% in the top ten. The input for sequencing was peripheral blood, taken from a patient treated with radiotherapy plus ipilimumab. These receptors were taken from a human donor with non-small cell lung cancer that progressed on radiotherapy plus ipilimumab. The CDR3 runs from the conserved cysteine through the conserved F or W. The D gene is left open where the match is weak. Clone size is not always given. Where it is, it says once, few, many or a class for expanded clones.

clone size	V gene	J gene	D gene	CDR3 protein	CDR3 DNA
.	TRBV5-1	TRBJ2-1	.	CASSLVLAASSYNEQFF	TGCGCCAGCAGCTTGGTTCTAGCCGCCAGCTCCTACAATGAGCAGTTCTTC
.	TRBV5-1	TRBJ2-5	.	CASTGSGVETQYF	TGCGCCAGCACCGGGAGTGGTGTTGAGACCCAGTACTTC
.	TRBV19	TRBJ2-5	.	CASRKNLRDTQYF	TGTGCCAGTAGGAAAAATCTTCGGGATACCCAGTACTTC
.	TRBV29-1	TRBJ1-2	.	CSVEGSRGYTF	TGCAGCGTTGAAGGGTCGCGGGGCTACACCTTC
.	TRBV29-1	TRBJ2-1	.	CSAPVGAVPGNEQFF	TGCAGCGCGCCCGTTGGGGCTGTACCAGGCAATGAGCAGTTCTTC
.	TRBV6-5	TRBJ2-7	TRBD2	CASRLAGTYEQYF	TGTGCCAGCAGACTAGCGGGTACCTACGAGCAGTACTTC
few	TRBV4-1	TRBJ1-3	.	CASSQDLSVSSGNTIYF	TGCGCCAGCAGCCAAGATCTTAGTGTCAGCTCTGGAAACACCATATATTTT
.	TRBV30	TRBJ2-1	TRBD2	CAWGTSESYNEQFF	TGTGCCTGGGGGACTAGCGAATCCTACAATGAGCAGTTCTTC
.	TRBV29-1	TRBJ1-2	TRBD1	CSATGEEHYGYTF	TGCAGTGCGACAGGGGAAGAGCACTATGGCTACACCTTC
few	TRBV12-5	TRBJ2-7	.	CASGLEGPTDF	TGTGCTAGTGGTTTGGAGGGCCCTACGGACTTC
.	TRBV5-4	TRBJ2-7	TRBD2	CASSFGAGEIYEQYF	TGTGCCAGCAGCTTTGGTGCGGGAGAGATCTACGAGCAGTACTTC
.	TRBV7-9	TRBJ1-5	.	CASSPDRPDQPQHF	TGTGCCAGCAGCCCGGACAGACCAGATCAGCCCCAGCATTTT
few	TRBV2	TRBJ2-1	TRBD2	CASSAASGRAQFF	TGTGCCAGCAGCGCCGCTAGCGGGAGGGCCCAGTTCTTC
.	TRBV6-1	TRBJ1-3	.	CASRNPGFGNTIYF	TGTGCCAGCAGGAACCCGGGGTTCGGAAACACCATATATTTT
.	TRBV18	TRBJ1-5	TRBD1	CASSPYAGTGNNQPQHF	TGTGCCAGCTCACCTTACGCCGGGACAGGGAATAATCAGCCCCAGCATTTT
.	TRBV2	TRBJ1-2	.	CASSERFSANYGYTF	TGTGCCAGCAGTGAGAGATTCTCGGCTAACTATGGCTACACCTTC
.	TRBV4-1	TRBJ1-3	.	CATKVEGFSGNTIYF	TGCGCCACCAAGGTCGAGGGCTTCTCTGGAAACACCATATATTTT
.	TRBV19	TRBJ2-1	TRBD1	CASSAGDRGLNEQFF	TGTGCCAGTAGTGCTGGGGACAGGGGGCTAAATGAGCAGTTCTTC
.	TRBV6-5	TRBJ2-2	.	CASSSGRLGELFF	TGTGCCAGCAGTTCAGGACGGCTCGGGGAGCTGTTTTTT
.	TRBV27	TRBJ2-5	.	CASSLSSLRTGGKETQYF	TGTGCCAGCAGTTTATCTAGCCTTCGGACAGGAGGGAAAGAGACCCAGTACTTC
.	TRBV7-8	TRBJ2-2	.	CASSLVRGTVRTGELFF	TGTGCCAGCAGCTTAGTTCGGGGTACAGTCAGGACCGGGGAGCTGTTTTTT
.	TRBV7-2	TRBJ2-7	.	CASSLVVLLRYEQYF	TGTGCCAGCAGCTTAGTCGTACTCTTACGATACGAGCAGTACTTC
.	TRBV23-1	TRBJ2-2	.	CASSQTKGQLTGELFF	TGCGCCAGCAGTCAGACTAAGGGACAACTCACCGGGGAGCTGTTTTTT
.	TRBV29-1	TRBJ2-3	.	CSLMGTPSSTDTQYF	TGCAGCCTGATGGGGACCCCGAGTTCCACAGATACGCAGTATTTT
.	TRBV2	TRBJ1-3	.	CASSGRSRPGNTIYF	TGTGCCAGCAGTGGTCGGAGCCGACCTGGAAACACCATATATTTT
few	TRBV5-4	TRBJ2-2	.	CASSLAVGAGELFF	TGTGCCAGCAGCTTGGCCGTGGGTGCCGGGGAGCTGTTTTTT
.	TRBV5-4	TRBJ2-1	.	CASSGGGYRTNEQFF	TGTGCCAGCAGCGGAGGGGGGTACCGGACTAATGAGCAGTTCTTC
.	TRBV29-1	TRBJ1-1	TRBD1	CSVAPGQSDTEAFF	TGCAGCGTGGCCCCGGGACAGTCGGACACTGAAGCTTTCTTT
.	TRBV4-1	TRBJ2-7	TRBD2	CASSPLRISGRDYEQYF	TGCGCCAGCAGCCCACTCCGGATTAGCGGGAGGGATTACGAGCAGTACTTC
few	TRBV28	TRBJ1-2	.	CATSATPREGYTF	TGTGCCACCTCGGCGACTCCCCGGGAGGGCTACACCTTC
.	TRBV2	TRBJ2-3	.	CASTGAISTDTQYF	TGTGCCAGCACGGGGGCGATCAGCACAGATACGCAGTATTTT
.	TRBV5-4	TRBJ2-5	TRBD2	CASSTQREVQETQYF	TGTGCCAGCAGCACACAGCGGGAGGTACAAGAGACCCAGTACTTC
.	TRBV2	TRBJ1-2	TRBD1	CASSLMEGAADGYTF	TGTGCCAGCAGCCTTATGGAGGGGGCTGCGGATGGCTACACCTTC
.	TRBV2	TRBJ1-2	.	CASPRIYGYTF	TGTGCCAGCCCACGGATATATGGCTACACCTTC
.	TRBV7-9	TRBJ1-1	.	CASSSSRGRGSTEAFF	TGTGCCAGCAGCTCTTCCCGGGGGAGGGGTAGCACTGAAGCTTTCTTT
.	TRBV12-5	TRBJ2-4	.	CASGSQGVKNIQYF	TGTGCTAGTGGTTCACAGGGAGTCAAAAACATTCAGTACTTC
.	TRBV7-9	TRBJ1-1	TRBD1	CASSSGQGWTEAFF	TGTGCCAGCAGCTCGGGACAGGGATGGACTGAAGCTTTCTTT
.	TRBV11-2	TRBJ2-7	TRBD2	CASSLDGGGRRYEQYF	TGTGCCAGCAGCTTAGATGGCGGCGGGAGACGCTACGAGCAGTACTTC
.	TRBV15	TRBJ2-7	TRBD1	CATSSPAKGAGEQYF	TGTGCCACCAGCTCCCCGGCGAAGGGGGCCGGCGAGCAGTACTTC
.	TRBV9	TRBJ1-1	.	CASSVGGSNPNTEAFF	TGTGCCAGCAGCGTAGGGGGCAGCAACCCGAACACTGAAGCCTTCTTT
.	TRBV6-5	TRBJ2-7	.	CASRHQQAQYF	TGTGCCAGCAGACATCAGCAGGCCCAGTACTTC
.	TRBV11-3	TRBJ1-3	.	CASSASGYSGNTIYF	TGTGCCAGCAGCGCAAGTGGTTACTCTGGAAACACCATATATTTT
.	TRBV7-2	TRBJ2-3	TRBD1	CASSSTGSTDTQYF	TGTGCCAGCAGCTCGACAGGGAGCACAGATACGCAGTATTTT
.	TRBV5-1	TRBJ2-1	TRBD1	CASSASPGQGFDERFF	TGCGCCAGCAGCGCCTCTCCGGGACAGGGGTTCGATGAGCGGTTCTTC
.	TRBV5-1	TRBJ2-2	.	CASSLIGTGELFF	TGCGCCAGCAGCTTGATAGGGACCGGGGAGCTGTTTTTT
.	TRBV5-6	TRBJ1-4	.	CASSPPGPAEKLFF	TGTGCCAGCAGCCCACCGGGACCGGCGGAAAAACTGTTTTTT
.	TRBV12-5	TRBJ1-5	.	CASGLGQRNQPQHF	TGTGCTAGTGGTTTGGGGCAGAGGAATCAGCCCCAGCATTTT